This TCR beta chain originates from a study of Graves' ophthalmopathy and Graves' hyperthyroidism. The V and J ends lost 3 bases and 4 bases, in that order; junction bases with no gene match: 2. The CDR3 has 14 residues. Per the germline V gene, CDR1 is SNHLY and CDR2 is FYNNEI. TCR beta CDR3 regions were amplified from RNA transcripts. The authors performed first-round RT-PCR with HTBI primers and then a second-round multiplex PCR. TCRdb re-called the multiplex PCR reads with MiXCR, one entry per CDR3 protein. This sample carries about 600,000 distinct CDR3 sequences, approximately 35% of them seen once, and the ten largest clones take around 4%. The diagnostic workup employed clinical symptoms, serum thyroxine, TRAb, thyroid ultrasound and orbital computed tomography.

This clonotype originated in an adult man with Graves' hyperthyroidism. The chain combines TRBV2 with TRBJ2-3; TRBD2 matches at 9 bases. Sample: peripheral blood or thyroid tissue (not recorded which). The CDR3 DNA reads TGTGCCAGCAGTGAGGGCGGGAGGGCAGATACGCAGTATTTT. Encoded protein: CASSEGGRADTQYF.